This TCR beta chain derives from a study of blood T cell repertoires in COVID-19. The V gene end was trimmed by 4 bases and the J gene end by 3 bases; junction bases not matched to a gene: 3. The CDR3 is 15 residues long. Germline lookup yields CDR1 SGHTA and CDR2 FQGTGA. The protocol was immunoSEQ multiplex PCR, while the TCRdb copy is restricted to in-frame clones and leaves out a portion. The sample lists fewer than 300,000 clones; around 84% were seen once. The age range of participants was 18 to 89 years, with residence in about two dozen US areas. The sequence was obtained from a middle-aged man who had been exposed to COVID-19. The V gene is TRBV7-3, the J gene TRBJ2-3, with TRBD2 matching 11 bases. The sequenced sample consisted of PBMCs or T cells enriched from blood (not recorded which). The CDR3, as DNA: TGTGCCAGCAGCTCGGGACTAGCGGAAACAGATACGCAGTATTTT. Translating it yields CASSSGLAETDTQYF.